This TCR beta chain was identified in a study of blood T cell repertoires in COVID-19. For the study at large: Sources were T cells, B-cell-depleted T cells, or PBMCs; the material itself was cDNA or gDNA.

The CDR3 totals 15 residues. CDR1 and CDR2 (germline): SGHTA, FQGNSA. The V and J ends lost 2 bases and 9 bases respectively, with 19 bases between them. Membership in each cohort depended on participant-reported clinical history. Before being deemed recovered, Cohort 3 donors had two negative PCRs, clearance, or symptom resolution. Only in-frame clones appear in the TCRdb table, and some are missing; sequencing was by immunoSEQ multiplex PCR. The sample has around 390,000 clones; 87% are singletons. The chain combines TRBV7-2 with TRBJ1-1; a possible D gene is TRBD1 (6 bases). The specimen was PBMCs or T cells enriched from blood (not recorded which). This clonotype was obtained from a woman aged 50 to 60 who had recovered from COVID-19. CDR3 amino acids: CASSLPGLGGWKAFF. The CDR3 nucleotides are TGTGCCAGCAGCTTACCCGGCCTTGGGGGCTGGAAAGCTTTCTTT.